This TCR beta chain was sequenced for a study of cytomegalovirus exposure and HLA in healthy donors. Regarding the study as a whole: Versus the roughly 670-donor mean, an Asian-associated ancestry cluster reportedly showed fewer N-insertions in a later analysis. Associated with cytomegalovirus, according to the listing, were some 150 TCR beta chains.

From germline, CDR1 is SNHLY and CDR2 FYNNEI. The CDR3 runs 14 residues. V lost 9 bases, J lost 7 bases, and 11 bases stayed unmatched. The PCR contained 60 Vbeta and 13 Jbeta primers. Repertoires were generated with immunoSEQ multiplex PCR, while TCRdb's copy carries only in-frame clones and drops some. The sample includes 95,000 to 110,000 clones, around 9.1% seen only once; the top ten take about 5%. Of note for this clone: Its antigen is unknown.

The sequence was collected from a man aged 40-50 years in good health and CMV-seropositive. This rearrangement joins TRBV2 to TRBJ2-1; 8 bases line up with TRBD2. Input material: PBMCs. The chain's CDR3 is CASNPLASGNEQFF. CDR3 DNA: TGTGCCAGTAACCCCTTAGCTAGCGGGAATGAGCAGTTCTTC.